This T cell receptor beta chain was obtained from a study of CD8+ T cells in alopecia areata. Sequencing used cDNA as its template, made by extracting RNA and reverse transcribing it. TCRdb keeps only in-frame clones here, not all; method: immunoSEQ multiplex PCR. The sample contains about 190,000 clones, 50% to 60% of which appear only once. The treatment was: oral pan-JAK inhibitor, 5-10 mg twice daily. The CDR3 consists of 13 residues. Germline V CDR1 and CDR2: GTSNPN, SVGIG (reference sequence). Trimming shortened V by 3 bases and J by 9 bases, and 18 bases separated the two germline ends. This receptor was obtained from a human donor with alopecia areata. Sequencing was performed on CD4+ T cells sorted from blood, taken at week 4, from a patient treated with tofacitinib. This chain joins TRBV30 and TRBJ2-7; possible D gene TRBD1, 6 bases. CDR3 protein: CAWRASQGFSQYF. Written as DNA, the CDR3 is TGTGCCTGGAGAGCCTCGCAGGGGTTCTCGCAGTACTTC.